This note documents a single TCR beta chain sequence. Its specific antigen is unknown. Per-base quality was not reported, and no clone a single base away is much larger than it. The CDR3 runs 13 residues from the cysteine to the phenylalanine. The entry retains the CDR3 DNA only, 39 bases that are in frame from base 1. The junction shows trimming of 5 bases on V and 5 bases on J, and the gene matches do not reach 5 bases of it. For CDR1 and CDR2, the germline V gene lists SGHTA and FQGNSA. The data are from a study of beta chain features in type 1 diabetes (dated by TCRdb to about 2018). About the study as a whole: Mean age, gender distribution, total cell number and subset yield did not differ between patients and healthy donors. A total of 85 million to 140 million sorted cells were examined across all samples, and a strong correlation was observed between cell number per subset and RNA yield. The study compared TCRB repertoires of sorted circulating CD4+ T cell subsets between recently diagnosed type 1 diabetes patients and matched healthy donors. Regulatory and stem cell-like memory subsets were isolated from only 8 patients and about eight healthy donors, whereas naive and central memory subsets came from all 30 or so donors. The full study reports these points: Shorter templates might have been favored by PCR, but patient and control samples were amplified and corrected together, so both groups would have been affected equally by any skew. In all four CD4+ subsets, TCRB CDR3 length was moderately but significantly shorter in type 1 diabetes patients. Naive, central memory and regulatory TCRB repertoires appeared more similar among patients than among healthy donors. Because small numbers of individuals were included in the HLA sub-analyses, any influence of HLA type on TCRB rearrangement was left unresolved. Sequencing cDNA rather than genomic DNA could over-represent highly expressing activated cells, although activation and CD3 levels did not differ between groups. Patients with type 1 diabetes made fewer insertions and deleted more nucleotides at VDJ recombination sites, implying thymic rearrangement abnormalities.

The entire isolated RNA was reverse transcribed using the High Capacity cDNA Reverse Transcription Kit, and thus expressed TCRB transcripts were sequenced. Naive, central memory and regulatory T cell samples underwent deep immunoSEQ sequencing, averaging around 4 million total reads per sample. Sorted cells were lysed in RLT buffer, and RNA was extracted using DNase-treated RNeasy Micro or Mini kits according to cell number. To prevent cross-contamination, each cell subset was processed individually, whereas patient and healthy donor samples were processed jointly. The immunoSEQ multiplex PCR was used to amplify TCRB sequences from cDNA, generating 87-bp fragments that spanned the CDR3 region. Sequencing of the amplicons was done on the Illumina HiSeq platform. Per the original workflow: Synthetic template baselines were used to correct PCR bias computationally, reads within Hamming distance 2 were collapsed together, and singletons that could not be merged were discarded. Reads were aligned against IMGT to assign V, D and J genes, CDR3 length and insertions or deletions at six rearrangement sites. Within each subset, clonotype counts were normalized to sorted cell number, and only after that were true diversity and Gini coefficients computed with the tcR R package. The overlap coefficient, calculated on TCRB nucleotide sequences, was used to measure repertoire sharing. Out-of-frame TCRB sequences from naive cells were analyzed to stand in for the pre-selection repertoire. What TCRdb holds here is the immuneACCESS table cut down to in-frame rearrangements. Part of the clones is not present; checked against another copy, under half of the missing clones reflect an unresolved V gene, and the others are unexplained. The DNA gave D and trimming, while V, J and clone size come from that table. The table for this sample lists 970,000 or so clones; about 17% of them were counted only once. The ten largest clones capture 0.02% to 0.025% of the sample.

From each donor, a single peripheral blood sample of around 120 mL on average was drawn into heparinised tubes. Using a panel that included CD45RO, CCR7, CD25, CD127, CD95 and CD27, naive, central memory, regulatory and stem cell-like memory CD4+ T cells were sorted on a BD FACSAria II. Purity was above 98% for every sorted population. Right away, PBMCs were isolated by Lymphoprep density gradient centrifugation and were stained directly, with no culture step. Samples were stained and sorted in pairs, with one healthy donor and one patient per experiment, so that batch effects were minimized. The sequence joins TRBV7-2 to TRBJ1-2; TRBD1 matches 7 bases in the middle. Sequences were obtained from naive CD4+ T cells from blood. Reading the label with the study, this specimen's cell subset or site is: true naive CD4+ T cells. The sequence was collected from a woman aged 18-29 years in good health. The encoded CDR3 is CASSPQGLYGYTF. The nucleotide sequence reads TGTGCCAGCAGCCCACAGGGGTTGTATGGCTACACCTTC.